These 30 T cell receptor beta chains came from one sample sequenced in a study of blood T cell repertoires in COVID-19. Clones were read by immunoSEQ multiplex PCR, and TCRdb kept only the in-frame ones, dropping some. The sample carries about 480,000 clones, 89% recorded once. Sequenced material: peripheral blood. Receptors originate from a man between 18 and 29 years old with COVID-19, enrolled during active disease.

Concerning this clone itself: Additional DNA sequences in this sample encode the identical CDR3. V usage is TRBV9 and J usage is TRBJ2-2, with D unclear. Germline V gene lookup returns CDR1 SGDLS and CDR2 YYNGEE. This CDR3 is 14 amino acids long. Trimming took 0 bases from V and 4 from J, leaving 7 bases between them. The CDR3 protein is CASSVGGGTGELFF. The CDR3 coding sequence is TGTGCCAGCAGCGTAGGTGGCGGCACCGGGGAGCTGTTTTTT.

This clone was counted a few times. This sequence joins TRBV29-1 and TRBJ1-1; 9 bases line up with TRBD1. Germline CDR1 SQVTM, CDR2 ANQGSEA. After removal of 4 bases from V and 10 bases from J, the junction contained 16 bases not matched to a gene. The CDR3 is 15 amino acids. DNA for the CDR3: TGCAGCGTTGCAAGGATGCTGGACAGGGGACTGGGAGCTTTCTTT. Residues: CSVARMLDRGLGAFF. The full variable domain, completed using reference TRBV29-1 and TRBJ1-1, is SAVISQKPSRDICQRGTSLTIQCQVDSQVTMMFWYRQQPGQSLTLIATANQGSEATYESGFVIDKFPISRPNLTFSTLTVSNMSPEDSSIYLCSVARMLDRGLGAFFGQGTRLTVV.

This sequence joins TRBV7-3 and TRBJ2-1; the D is unclear. V lost 1 base and J 7 bases, leaving 8 bases between the germline ends. The length of the CDR3 is 13 residues. From germline, CDR1 is SGHTA and CDR2 FQGTGA. For the CDR3, the DNA is TGTGCCAGCAGCTTAAGGCACGCTAATGAGCAGTTCTTC. Translating gives CASSLRHANEQFF.

The genes are TRBV6-6 and TRBJ1-4, with 9 bases lining up with TRBD1. This CDR3 region has 14 residues. V lost 6 bases, J lost 7 bases, and 6 bases stayed unmatched. CDR1 and CDR2 (germline): MNHNY, SVGAGI (reference sequence). The CDR3 loop is CASRWTGDGEKLFF. DNA of the CDR3: TGTGCCAGCAGATGGACAGGGGATGGTGAAAAACTGTTTTTT.

This CDR3 reads CASSLGLAANEQFF. The DNA of the CDR3 is TGTGCCAGCAGTTTAGGGCTAGCGGCCAATGAGCAGTTCTTC. The rearrangement uses TRBV27 and TRBJ2-1, with 7 bases matching TRBD2. The CDR3 is made up of 14 amino acids. Germline V gives CDR1 MNHEY, CDR2 SMNVEV (reference sequence). V dropped 2 bases and J dropped 6; count of bases not matched to a gene: 4.

This clone was observed a single time. The gene calls are TRBV7-2 and TRBJ2-7; 11 positions match TRBD2. The length of the CDR3 is 18 residues. In germline, CDR1 is SGHTA, CDR2 FQGNSA. V gave up 3 bases and J gave up 3 bases; unmatched junction bases: 13. The CDR3 reads CASSFYRTSGRLNYEQYF. The CDR3 DNA reads as TGTGCCAGCAGCTTCTACCGGACTAGCGGGCGACTAAACTACGAGCAGTACTTC.

This CDR3 is CASSSTAALPSTDTQYF. The CDR3, as DNA: TGTGCCAGCAGCTCCACAGCAGCACTCCCTAGCACAGATACGCAGTATTTT. V is TRBV5-8 and J is TRBJ2-3, with D unresolved. The V end lost 3 bases, the J end lost 0 bases, and 17 bases lay between the germline ends. The CDR3 has 17 amino acids. The germline V gene encodes CDR1 SGHTS and CDR2 YDEGEE. The variable domain in full, with the rest retrieved from reference TRBV5-8 and TRBJ2-3, is EAGVTQSPTHLIKTRGQQATLRCSPISGHTSVYWYQQALGLGLQFLLWYDEGEERNRGNFPPRFSGRQFPNYSSELNVNALELEDSALYLCASSSTAALPSTDTQYFGPGTRLTVL.

This clone has just one count. The J gene is TRBJ1-1, the V gene TRBV21-1. TRBV21-1 constitutes a pseudogene. This CDR3 region has 17 residues. In DNA, the CDR3 is TGTGCCAGCAGCAAATATATATCTAGGTCCGCGAACACTGAAGCTTTCTTT. This translates into CASSKYISRSANTEAFF.

The chain carries TRBV3-1 (or the pseudogene TRBV3-2) and TRBJ2-5, with 11 bases aligning to TRBD2. The V and J ends lost 2 bases and 3 bases, in that order; junction bases with no gene match: 2. The CDR3 is 15 residues long. Germline V gene lookup returns CDR1 LGHDT and CDR2 YNNKEL (reference sequence). The CDR3 nucleotides are TGTGCCAGCAGCCAAACTAGCGGGGGAAAAGAGACCCAGTACTTC. Amino acids: CASSQTSGGKETQYF.

The CDR3 sequence is CASSFGTINEQFF. The CDR3 DNA reads TGTGCCAGCAGCTTTGGGACAATTAATGAGCAGTTCTTC. V and J are TRBV11-3 and TRBJ2-1, with TRBD1 as a possible D gene (6 bases). V shed 3 bases and J shed 7 bases, with 10 bases lying between them. Germline CDR1 and CDR2: SGHNT and YENEEA. The CDR3 consists of 13 residues.

The chain recombines TRBV13 with TRBJ2-7, with 10 bases identical to TRBD2. CDR1 PRHDT and CDR2 FYEKMQ come from the germline V gene (reference sequence). CDR3 size: 15 residues. The V and J ends lost 5 bases and 5 bases, in that order; junction bases with no gene match: 9. The CDR3 region has the DNA TGTGCCAGCAGCCAACCGGGACTAGCGTCCCACGAGCAGTACTTC. Amino acid sequence: CASSQPGLASHEQYF.

A single count supports this clone. The V and J genes are TRBV6-5 and TRBJ1-5; 9 positions agree with TRBD1. The CDR3 contains 15 residues. Germline CDR1 is MNHEY and CDR2 is SVGAGI. V dropped 7 bases and J dropped 2; count of bases not matched to a gene: 6. The CDR3 DNA is TGTGCCAGCAAGACCGACAGGGGGGGCAATCAGCCCCAGCATTTT. Translation: CASKTDRGGNQPQHF.

There are a few counts of this clone. The chain joins TRBV5-6 to TRBJ1-2, with D possibly matching TRBD1 (5 bases). The CDR3 contains 15 residues. Trimming shortened V by 6 bases and J by 5 bases, and 20 bases separated the two germline ends. The germline gives CDR1 SGHDT, CDR2 YYEEEE. In DNA form, the CDR3 reads TGTGCCAGCACCCCGGAGGGGCGAGGGGTATATGGCTACACCTTC. It is translated as CASTPEGRGVYGYTF.

In this sample, this clone turned up a few times. This rearrangement joins TRBV2 to TRBJ2-7; no definite D call. The CDR3 runs to 14 residues. Germline values: CDR1 SNHLY, CDR2 FYNNEI. Trimming stripped 2 bases from V and 7 bases from J, with 15 bases between. DNA of the CDR3: TGTGCCAGCAGTGAAAGCCTACCGTCCGGGGAGCAGTACTTC. Translating it yields CASSESLPSGEQYF.

V gene TRBV29-1 combines with J gene TRBJ1-2; 11 positions agree with TRBD1. J lost 4 bases, V lost 7 bases, and 8 bases had no gene match. This CDR3 has 14 amino acids. Germline CDR1 and CDR2: SQVTM and ANQGSEA. CDR3 residues: CSALEDRGLYGYTF. The CDR3 coding sequence is TGCAGCGCCCTCGAGGACAGGGGGCTCTATGGCTACACCTTC.

The rearrangement joins TRBV6-5 to TRBJ1-2; 7 bases are a match to TRBD1. The trim removed 4 bases at V and 5 bases at J, leaving 7 bases unmatched. The CDR3 covers 14 residues. The germline CDR1 and CDR2 sequences are MNHEY and SVGAGI. CDR3 sequence: CASSLDRVRYGYTF. In nucleotides, the CDR3 is TGTGCCAGCAGTTTAGACAGGGTGCGGTATGGCTACACCTTC.

For the CDR3, the DNA is TGTGCCAGCAGCCCCCGGGACTTAAACAATGAGCAGTTCTTC. Amino acid sequence: CASSPRDLNNEQFF. This chain connects TRBV5-6 to TRBJ2-1; the D gene is possibly TRBD2 (6 bases). The CDR3 runs 14 residues. CDR1 SGHDT and CDR2 YYEEEE come from the germline V gene. The V and J ends lost 4 bases and 5 bases respectively, with 13 bases between them. The variable domain in full, with the rest retrieved from reference TRBV5-6 and TRBJ2-1, is DAGVTQSPTHLIKTRGQQVTLRCSPKSGHDTVSWYQQALGQGPQFIFQYYEEEERQRGNFPDRFSGHQFPNYSSELNVNALLLGDSALYLCASSPRDLNNEQFFGPGTRLTVL.

The chain recombines TRBV5-4 with TRBJ2-7, with D possibly matching TRBD2 (5 bases). With 4 bases removed from V and 1 base from J, the gap between germline ends came to 12 bases. From germline, CDR1 is SGHNT and CDR2 YYREEE (reference sequence). The CDR3 has 14 amino acids. The CDR3 protein is CASSIDGVSYEQYF. The CDR3 nucleotides are TGTGCCAGCAGCATCGACGGGGTATCCTACGAGCAGTACTTC.

The chain employs TRBV7-9 and TRBJ2-2, with 8 bases lining up with TRBD2. J was trimmed by 3 bases and V by 4 bases; bases with no gene match: 10. CDR1 is SEHNR and CDR2 is FQNEAQ in the germline V gene (reference sequence). The CDR3 spans 17 residues. This CDR3 is CASSSESGGPDTGELFF. The DNA of the CDR3 is TGTGCCAGCAGCTCCGAGAGCGGGGGCCCCGACACCGGGGAGCTGTTTTTT.

The V gene is TRBV4-1, the J gene TRBJ2-7; TRBD2 is a possible D gene (6 bases). This CDR3 region has 13 residues. Trimming pared 6 bases from V and 1 base from J, leaving 10 bases between. Per germline, CDR1 MGHRA and CDR2 YSYEKL. The CDR3 coding sequence is TGCGCCAGCAGTAGCGGTATGTCCTACGAGCAGTACTTC. Translated: CASSSGMSYEQYF.

This chain uses TRBV5-6 with TRBJ2-3; D is possibly TRBD1 (5 bases). V lost 2 bases, J lost 4 bases, and 17 bases lay in between. The germline V gene has CDR1 SGHDT and CDR2 YYEEEE. The CDR3 has 16 residues. CDR3 sequence (DNA): TGTGCCAGCAGCTTATACTCTCAGGGCGCCCCAGATACGCAGTATTTT. Protein sequence: CASSLYSQGAPDTQYF.

V is TRBV11-2 and J is TRBJ2-1; TRBD2 agrees at 8 bases. The junction had 15 bases not matched to a gene; V was cut back by 2 bases and J by 9 bases. The CDR3 loop spans 17 amino acids. Per the germline V gene, CDR1 is SGHAT and CDR2 is FQNNGV. The CDR3 sequence: CASSLLISGAFMGEQFF. Here the CDR3 DNA reads TGTGCCAGCAGCTTACTGATTAGCGGGGCGTTTATGGGTGAGCAGTTCTTC.

The chain recombines TRBV11-2 with TRBJ2-1, with a weak D call TRBD2 (6 bases). V lost 4 bases and J 4 bases, leaving 14 bases between the germline ends. This CDR3 region has 15 residues. CDR1 is SGHAT, CDR2 FQNNGV, per germline. This CDR3 is CASSSTSLRYNEQFF. CDR3 sequence (DNA): TGTGCCAGCAGCTCCACTAGCCTCCGTTACAATGAGCAGTTCTTC.

The rearrangement links TRBV7-6 to TRBJ2-7; TRBD2 agrees at 10 bases. The CDR3 runs to 15 residues. Trimming at V came to 5 bases and at J to 6 bases, leaving 10 bases not matched to a gene. CDR1 is SGHVS and CDR2 is FNYEAQ in the germline V gene. Here the CDR3 DNA reads TGTGCCAGCAGCCCCCCGTGGAGCGGGGGGGGCGAGCAGTACTTC. This encodes CASSPPWSGGGEQYF.

The chain employs TRBV14 and TRBJ2-2; 9 bases map to TRBD2. This CDR3 comprises 17 residues. The J segment lost 3 bases and the V segment lost 4 bases, leaving 9 bases of the junction unmatched. The germline V gene has CDR1 SGHDN and CDR2 FVKESK. CDR3 protein: CASSPLRTSVDTGELFF. As DNA, the CDR3 is TGTGCCAGCAGCCCTCTTCGGACTAGCGTAGACACCGGGGAGCTGTTTTTT.

V is TRBV6-5 and J is TRBJ2-7, with TRBD1 as a possible D gene (5 bases). The CDR3 runs 13 residues. Germline V gene sequence: CDR1 MNHEY, CDR2 SVGAGI. Trimming stripped 4 bases from V and 4 bases from J, with 11 bases between. The CDR3: CASSWGEAYEQYF. The CDR3 DNA sequence: TGTGCCAGCAGTTGGGGCGAGGCATACGAGCAGTACTTC.

V and J are TRBV24-1 and TRBJ2-1, with 10 bases fitting TRBD2. Germline V CDR1 and CDR2: KGHDR, SFDVKD. The CDR3 length is 16 residues. V shed 2 bases, J shed 7 bases, and the junction held 7 bases outside the gene matches. CDR3 loop: CATSDSGLAEGNEQFF. In nucleotides, the CDR3 is TGTGCCACCAGTGATTCTGGACTAGCGGAGGGGAATGAGCAGTTCTTC.

The chain employs TRBV18 and TRBJ2-3; 8 bases match TRBD1. CDR1 and CDR2 (germline): KGHSH, LQKENI. V lost 2 bases and J lost 4; bases outside the gene matches: 2. The CDR3 contains 14 residues. The CDR3 sequence is CASSPRTGSDTQYF. CDR3 DNA: TGTGCCAGCTCACCAAGGACAGGGTCAGATACGCAGTATTTT.

In its sample, this clone was seen once. The CDR3 protein is CASSYGQGFRAEAFF. The CDR3 region has the DNA TGTGCCAGCAGTTACGGGCAGGGATTTAGAGCTGAAGCTTTCTTT. V is TRBV6-2 or TRBV6-3 and J is TRBJ1-1; TRBD1 is a possible D gene (5 bases). Germline values: CDR1 MNHEY, CDR2 SVGEGT. CDR3 length: 15 residues. Trimming took 2 bases from V and 6 from J, leaving 16 bases between them.

CDR3: CASSSHRVQETQYF. The CDR3 nucleotides are TGTGCCAGCAGCTCACACAGGGTCCAAGAGACCCAGTACTTC. This chain connects TRBV11-2 to TRBJ2-5; perhaps TRBD1 as D (6 bases). V was trimmed by 4 bases and J by 1 base, leaving 10 bases between them. Germline V lookup: CDR1 SGHAT, CDR2 FQNNGV. The CDR3 runs 14 residues.